This T cell receptor (beta chain) was recorded in a study of vaccination and CD4 T cells after COVID-19. In the study overall: Mild disease affected fewer than ten convalescent patients and severe disease one, all SARS-CoV-2 positive by nasal swab PCR.

This CDR3 region has 12 residues. Trimming took 6 bases from V and 5 from J, leaving 14 bases between them. CDR1 is DFQATT and CDR2 is SNEGSKA in the germline V gene (reference sequence). This clonotype was seen a single time. As yet, its antigen is unknown. Scientists ran DNA taken from cultured CD4+ T cells through the Oncomine TCR Beta short-read assay for sequencing. TCRdb passed the PCR reads through MiXCR, listing each CDR3 protein once. This sample yields some 22,000 distinct CDR3 sequences, of which around three fifths are seen a single time; around 2.7% belongs to the top ten. Treatment specified: approximately 9-day PBMC culture with coronavirus spike peptide pools or control peptides (ViraFEST assay). Scientists separated out CD4+ T cells through negative selection following 10 days in culture.

The V gene is TRBV20-1, the J gene TRBJ2-7; perhaps TRBD1 as D (5 bases). The clonotype was recovered from a human donor who had recovered from COVID-19. Sequenced sample: CD4+ T cells from blood, cultured in vitro. In DNA form, the CDR3 reads TGCAGTGCCCACAGGAGCTCGCACGAGCAGTACTTC. Protein: CSAHRSSHEQYF.